These 13 T cell receptor beta chains share one sample of origin, sequenced in a study of T-cell memory formation after mild COVID-19. TCRdb ran MiXCR on the 5' RACE reads and lists one entry per CDR3 protein. The table lists fewer than 600,000 distinct CDR3 sequences, roughly 21% of them singletons. The sequencing input was PBMCs or a T cell subset sorted from them (not recorded which). All receptors come from an adult woman who had mild COVID-19 (a few samples of this study predate the infection). Cell type and time point are not known.

The chain recombines TRBV18 with TRBJ2-7; D is undetermined. Trimming left V 3 bases short and J 6 bases short, with 12 bases between. Germline loops: CDR1 KGHSH, CDR2 LQKENI. The CDR3 consists of 13 residues. The CDR3 bases are TGTGCCAGCTCACCTCCTCAGTCGGGCGAGCAGTACTTC. It is translated as CASSPPQSGEQYF.

V usage is TRBV6-5 and J usage is TRBJ1-2, with D perhaps TRBD1 (5 bases). Germline V lookup: CDR1 MNHEY, CDR2 SVGAGI. This CDR3 is built from 13 residues. Trimming pared 4 bases from V and 6 bases from J, leaving 12 bases between. The CDR3 nucleotides read TGTGCCAGCAGTTTTGGGACCCATAATGGCTACACCTTC. Translation gives CASSFGTHNGYTF.

This clonotype was counted between two and nine times. The chain joins TRBV7-8 to TRBJ2-1; D uncertain. Germline CDR1 reads SGHVS; CDR2 reads FQNEAQ. Trimming removed 4 bases at V and 0 bases at J, with 10 bases between. The CDR3 length is 15 residues. The CDR3 sequence is CASSSPSSSYNEQFF. Written as DNA, the CDR3 is TGTGCCAGCAGCTCGCCATCGAGCTCCTACAATGAGCAGTTCTTC.

In its sample, this clonotype is large. V gene TRBV4-1 combines with J gene TRBJ2-2, with 9 bases that match TRBD1. The CDR3 contains 16 residues. With V trimmed by 4 bases and J by 4 bases, 7 bases remained unmatched. CDR1 is MGHRA, CDR2 YSYEKL, per germline. The CDR3 DNA follows: TGCGCCAGCAGCCCGTCGGGGACAGGGCTCACCGGGGAGCTGTTTTTT. It encodes CASSPSGTGLTGELFF.

This clonotype was observed a handful of times. This chain connects TRBV7-8 to TRBJ1-5; 8 nucleotides match TRBD1. The V gene end was trimmed by 4 bases and the J gene end by 1 base; junction bases not matched to a gene: 3. The germline CDR1 and CDR2 sequences are SGHVS and FQNEAQ. The CDR3 is 15 residues long. The CDR3 region is CASSSGGMSNQPQHF. In nucleotides, the CDR3 is TGTGCCAGCAGCTCAGGGGGCATGAGCAATCAGCCCCAGCATTTT.

This clonotype turned up a few times. The rearrangement links TRBV5-1 to TRBJ2-1; 11 bases map to TRBD2. The V and J ends lost 3 bases and 9 bases, in that order; junction bases with no gene match: 8. The germline CDR1 and CDR2 sequences are SGHRS and YFSETQ. The CDR3 spans 15 residues. The CDR3 DNA sequence: TGCGCCAGCAGCTGGGAGGGTCTAGCGGGAGGTGAGCAGTTCTTC. This codes for CASSWEGLAGGEQFF.

The chain couples TRBV7-2 to TRBJ2-3, with 7 nucleotides matching TRBD2. Looked up from germline, CDR1 is SGHTA and CDR2 is FQGNSA. The J segment lost 4 bases and the V segment lost 3 bases, leaving 10 bases of the junction unmatched. The CDR3 loop spans 16 amino acids. CDR3 sequence: CASSFTSGAGSDTQYF. The DNA for the CDR3 is TGTGCCAGCAGCTTCACAAGCGGGGCGGGATCAGATACGCAGTATTTT.

This clonotype was seen only a few times. The chain's CDR3 is CASRLGQGGTYEQYF. The CDR3 coding sequence is TGTGCCAGCAGATTAGGACAGGGGGGTACCTACGAGCAGTACTTC. V usage is TRBV6-5 and J usage is TRBJ2-7; 10 positions agree with TRBD1. The CDR3 spans 15 residues. V gave up 6 bases and J gave up 2 bases; unmatched junction bases: 7. Germline V gene sequence: CDR1 MNHEY, CDR2 SVGAGI.

This clonotype was seen more than once but under ten times. J is TRBJ2-2 and V is TRBV12-3 or TRBV12-4, with D unclear. V lost 6 bases and J 9 bases, leaving 23 bases between the germline ends. The CDR3 runs 16 residues. The CDR3 loop reads CASRTAPPIPHRELFF. The CDR3 nucleotides are TGTGCCAGCAGGACCGCTCCACCGATACCCCACCGGGAGCTGTTTTTT.

This clonotype was seen ten or more times. One junction end does not reproduce the germline sequence, and a read error may be involved. The chain combines TRBV12-3 or TRBV12-4 with TRBJ2-1; D not resolved. The CDR3 contains 13 residues. For the CDR3, the DNA is TGTGCCAGCAGCTTAGCAGTATACAATGAGCAGTTCTTC. It specifies CASSLAVYNEQFF.

This clonotype has just a few counts. This rearrangement joins TRBV19 to TRBJ2-7; weak D call: TRBD2 (7 bases). Trimming removed 8 bases at V and 5 bases at J, with 16 bases between. The CDR3 is made up of 13 amino acids. In germline, CDR1 is LNHDA, CDR2 SQIVND (reference sequence). In DNA form, the CDR3 reads TGTGCCAGTCGGGTCGGGGGGCTTAACGAGCAGTACTTC. Protein product: CASRVGGLNEQYF.

This clonotype was recorded at least ten times. The CDR3 is CASSPGWDSEQFF. In DNA form, the CDR3 reads TGCGCCAGCAGCCCTGGGTGGGACAGTGAGCAGTTCTTC. This chain links TRBV5-1 with TRBJ2-1; 7 bases align to TRBD1. The V and J ends lost 4 bases and 9 bases, in that order; junction bases with no gene match: 7. The V gene's germline CDR1 is SGHRS and CDR2 YFSETQ. This CDR3 comprises 13 residues.

This chain links TRBV20-1 with TRBJ1-1; D gene ambiguous. The V end was cut by 5 bases, the J end by 8 bases, with 18 bases between. CDR3 length equals 13 residues. Germline V gene sequence: CDR1 DFQATT, CDR2 SNEGSKA (reference sequence). CDR3 loop: CSAAFNRIGEAFF. In DNA form, the CDR3 reads TGCAGTGCTGCCTTCAACCGGATAGGGGAAGCTTTCTTT.